Below are 30 T cell receptor beta chains sequenced from a single sample in a study of blood T cell repertoires in COVID-19. Generated by immunoSEQ multiplex PCR, the TCRdb table keeps only in-frame clones and is missing some. The table includes approximately 390,000 clones, around 90% detected once. The sample comprised peripheral blood. The receptors originated from a man younger than 35 with active or convalescent COVID-19.

The chain uses TRBV27 and TRBJ2-3; D gene unclear. This CDR3 is built from 15 residues. Trimming shortened V by 5 bases and J by 3 bases, and 15 bases separated the two germline ends. The germline V gene has CDR1 MNHEY and CDR2 SMNVEV (reference sequence). CDR3 amino acids: CASSGKSPRTDTQYF. The DNA of the CDR3 is TGTGCCAGCAGTGGAAAGTCTCCGAGGACAGATACGCAGTATTTT.

J is TRBJ1-4 and V is TRBV3-1 (or the pseudogene TRBV3-2); D gene unclear. The V gene lost 4 bases and the J gene lost 4 bases, with 13 bases spanning the gap. This CDR3 comprises 15 residues. Per germline, CDR1 LGHDT and CDR2 YNNKEL (reference sequence). The CDR3 is CASSPAGSLNEKLFF. For the CDR3, the DNA is TGTGCCAGCAGCCCGGCGGGCAGCCTTAATGAAAAACTGTTTTTT.

The genes are TRBV7-2 and TRBJ2-5, with 8 positions matching TRBD1. Germline V gene lookup returns CDR1 SGHTA and CDR2 FQGNSA. There are 18 residues in the CDR3. V was pared by 5 bases and J by 4 bases, with 18 bases of the junction left unmatched. This chain's CDR3 is CASSPGAGGFFRTETQYF. The CDR3 DNA is TGTGCCAGCAGCCCGGGGGCAGGGGGCTTTTTCCGCACAGAGACCCAGTACTTC.

V is TRBV6-2 or TRBV6-3 and J is TRBJ2-1; a weak D match, TRBD1 (5 bases). Trimming pared 5 bases from V and 4 bases from J, leaving 15 bases between. From germline, CDR1 is MNHEY and CDR2 SVGEGT. The CDR3 contains 15 residues. The CDR3 region is CASSNTGLGYNEQFF. The CDR3, as DNA: TGTGCCAGCAGTAACACAGGATTGGGGTACAATGAGCAGTTCTTC.

This chain connects TRBV13 to TRBJ1-1, with TRBD1 matching 7 bases. The ends lost 5 bases at V and 4 bases at J; junction bases unmatched: 10. CDR1 is PRHDT, CDR2 FYEKMQ, per germline (reference sequence). CDR3 length equals 15 residues. The CDR3, as DNA: TGTGCCAGCAGCATCATTGACAGGGCGGGCACTGAAGCTTTCTTT. Amino acids: CASSIIDRAGTEAFF.

This chain connects TRBV13 to TRBJ1-1; 7 bases are a match to TRBD1. V shed 5 bases and J 7 bases; nucleotides not matched to a gene: 13. Germline values: CDR1 PRHDT, CDR2 FYEKMQ (reference sequence). The CDR3 sequence is 15 residues long. Here the CDR3 DNA reads TGTGCCAGCAGCCGAAAAGACAGGGCACAACGTGAAGCTTTCTTT. Translating gives CASSRKDRAQREAFF.

The J gene is TRBJ2-3, the V gene TRBV5-6; D perhaps matches TRBD1 (6 bases). CDR3 length equals 15 residues. V shed 4 bases and J shed 6 bases, with 18 bases lying between them. Germline V gene data show CDR1 as SGHDT and CDR2 as YYEEEE. This CDR3 is CASSPDRKRGDTQYF. CDR3 DNA sequence: TGTGCCAGCAGCCCTGACAGGAAAAGGGGGGATACGCAGTATTTT.

The V call is TRBV19, the J call TRBJ1-6; D not resolved. This CDR3 has 16 residues. Deletions cut 6 bases from V and 3 bases from J, with 15 bases between. Looked up from germline, CDR1 is LNHDA and CDR2 is SQIVND (reference sequence). In nucleotides, the CDR3 is TGTGCCAGTAGCGGTTCCGCCCGGGGCTATAATTCACCCCTCCACTTT. As protein: CASSGSARGYNSPLHF.

The chain joins TRBV6-6 to TRBJ1-6; no clear D gene. Deletions cut 4 bases from V and 9 bases from J, with 13 bases between. CDR3 size: 14 residues. The germline V gene encodes CDR1 MNHNY and CDR2 SVGAGI (reference sequence). The CDR3, as DNA: TGTGCCAGCAGTTCAGGCCCGGAGGGTTCACCCCTCCACTTT. Amino acid sequence: CASSSGPEGSPLHF.

The chain employs TRBV29-1 and TRBJ2-7; 11 bases are shared with TRBD1. CDR1 is SQVTM, CDR2 ANQGSEA, per germline. J was trimmed by 6 bases and V by 7 bases; bases with no gene match: 11. This CDR3 has 14 amino acids. CDR3 loop: CSARLGTGGSEQYF. CDR3 in DNA: TGCAGCGCCCGACTCGGGACAGGGGGGAGCGAGCAGTACTTC.

This rearrangement joins TRBV24-1 to TRBJ2-3; D is perhaps TRBD2 (5 bases). CDR3 length: 13 amino acids. Germline loops: CDR1 KGHDR, CDR2 SFDVKD. V lost 7 bases and J 4 bases, leaving 11 bases between the germline ends. As DNA, the CDR3 is TGTGCCACCAGCACCGGGGTCCCAGATACGCAGTATTTT. Residues: CATSTGVPDTQYF.

With regard to this clone: Other DNA sequences from this sample encode an identical CDR3 as well. The J gene is TRBJ1-1, the V gene TRBV18; D gene ambiguous. The CDR3 is 14 amino acids. Germline CDR1 reads KGHSH; CDR2 reads LQKENI. V shed 2 bases and J shed 0 bases, with 7 bases lying between them. The CDR3 bases are TGTGCCAGCTCACCAGCCGGGTTGAACACTGAAGCTTTCTTT. Translated, it gives CASSPAGLNTEAFF.

Here the CDR3 reads CASSSQGGANVLTF. The DNA of the CDR3 is TGTGCCAGCTCATCCCAGGGTGGGGCCAACGTCCTGACTTTC. The chain is built from TRBV18 and TRBJ2-6; tentative D call: TRBD1 (5 bases). Germline-derived CDR1 and CDR2 are KGHSH and LQKENI. Trimming pared 5 bases from V and 3 bases from J, leaving 8 bases between. The CDR3 is 14 residues long.

The chain carries TRBV7-2 and TRBJ2-7; 11 bases line up with TRBD2. The CDR3 loop spans 19 amino acids. After removal of 0 bases from V and 4 bases from J, the junction contained 14 bases not matched to a gene. The V gene's germline CDR1 is SGHTA and CDR2 FQGNSA. The DNA of the CDR3 is TGTGCCAGCAGCTTAGCGCTAGGGTTACTAGCGGGAGCGAATTACGAGCAGTACTTC. Encoded protein: CASSLALGLLAGANYEQYF.

V gene TRBV7-2 combines with J gene TRBJ1-1, with D maybe TRBD1 (6 bases). The germline gives CDR1 SGHTA, CDR2 FQGNSA. CDR3 length: 16 amino acids. V lost 0 bases and J 1 base, leaving 12 bases between the germline ends. The CDR3 sequence is CASSLASETGNTEAFF. For the CDR3, the DNA is TGTGCCAGCAGCTTAGCGTCCGAGACAGGGAACACTGAAGCTTTCTTT.

The J gene is TRBJ2-7, the V gene TRBV9; possibly TRBD1 for D (5 bases). The CDR3 has 16 residues. Trimming took off 0 bases at V and 4 bases at J, with 17 bases between the two ends. CDR1 is SGDLS and CDR2 is YYNGEE in the germline V gene. In DNA form, the CDR3 reads TGTGCCAGCAGCGTAGCCGCCCAGGGCTACGGGTACGAGCAGTACTTC. The encoded protein is CASSVAAQGYGYEQYF.

The chain uses TRBV27 and TRBJ2-1; TRBD2 agrees at 16 bases. The CDR3 runs 17 residues. V lost 3 bases, J lost 6 bases, and 5 bases stayed unmatched. The germline V gene encodes CDR1 MNHEY and CDR2 SMNVEV (reference sequence). The CDR3 DNA sequence: TGTGCCAGCAGTTTCTTAGGGACTAGCGGGGGGGCCAATGAGCAGTTCTTC. This translates into CASSFLGTSGGANEQFF.

The chain has TRBV3-1 (or the pseudogene TRBV3-2) and TRBJ2-5; 11 bases agree with TRBD2. This CDR3 spans 15 amino acids. The ends lost 4 bases at V and 5 bases at J; junction bases unmatched: 6. Germline V CDR1 and CDR2: LGHDT, YNNKEL (reference sequence). Here the CDR3 DNA reads TGTGCCAGCAGCCGAGTAGCGGGAGGGAGTGAGACCCAGTACTTC. Its translation is CASSRVAGGSETQYF.

V gene TRBV14 combines with J gene TRBJ1-4; D remains ambiguous. With 2 bases removed from V and 5 bases from J, the gap between germline ends came to 12 bases. Germline V gene sequence: CDR1 SGHDN, CDR2 FVKESK. The CDR3 is 15 amino acids. CDR3 in amino acids: CASSQYRRVNEKLFF. DNA for the CDR3: TGTGCCAGCAGCCAATATCGGAGGGTAAATGAAAAACTGTTTTTT.

The J gene is TRBJ1-2, the V gene TRBV4-1, with 7 positions matching TRBD1. The trim removed 2 bases at V and 6 bases at J, leaving 9 bases unmatched. This CDR3 is built from 15 residues. Germline values: CDR1 MGHRA, CDR2 YSYEKL. CDR3 amino acids: CASSQPGTVSDGYTF. CDR3 DNA sequence: TGCGCCAGCAGCCAACCCGGGACAGTCAGCGATGGCTACACCTTC.

This chain links TRBV6-6 with TRBJ1-1; TRBD1 matches 8 bases. The V gene end was trimmed by 5 bases and the J gene end by 3 bases; junction bases not matched to a gene: 14. The CDR3 contains 17 residues. Germline lookup yields CDR1 MNHNY and CDR2 SVGAGI (reference sequence). The CDR3 bases are TGTGCCAGCAGTCCAGACCACAGGGGGATACTTGACACTGAAGCTTTCTTT. Residues: CASSPDHRGILDTEAFF.

The chain couples TRBV19 to TRBJ1-2, with 9 bases fitting TRBD1. Looked up from germline, CDR1 is LNHDA and CDR2 is SQIVND (reference sequence). Losses at the gene ends were 3 bases for V and 7 bases for J; bases not matched to a gene: 9. This CDR3 is 15 amino acids long. CDR3 region: CASSIRSGTGFGYTF. The CDR3 coding sequence is TGTGCCAGTAGTATCCGCTCCGGGACAGGGTTTGGCTACACCTTC.

The rearrangement joins TRBV7-3 to TRBJ2-1; 7 nucleotides line up with TRBD1. Germline V CDR1 and CDR2: SGHTA, FQGTGA. This CDR3 comprises 14 residues. The V segment lost 4 bases and the J segment 8 bases; nucleotides outside the gene matches: 8. The CDR3 sequence is CASSSEGAGDEQFF. CDR3 nucleotide sequence: TGTGCCAGCAGCTCCGAGGGGGCGGGTGATGAGCAGTTCTTC.

This clone has a handful of counts. The chain has TRBV18 and TRBJ2-3, with D possibly matching TRBD2 (5 bases). This CDR3 contains 14 residues. CDR1 KGHSH and CDR2 LQKENI come from the germline V gene. Trimming stripped 2 bases from V and 0 bases from J, with 6 bases between. CDR3 nucleotide sequence: TGTGCCAGCTCACCAAGACTAAGCACAGATACGCAGTATTTT. It is translated as CASSPRLSTDTQYF.

V and J are TRBV9 and TRBJ2-5; 9 positions agree with TRBD2. This CDR3 has 15 residues. Germline lookup yields CDR1 SGDLS and CDR2 YYNGEE. The V gene end was trimmed by 2 bases and the J gene end by 0 bases; junction bases not matched to a gene: 2. The CDR3 reads CASSVASGNQETQYF. Here the CDR3 DNA reads TGTGCCAGCAGCGTGGCTAGCGGGAACCAAGAGACCCAGTACTTC.

V and J are TRBV2 and TRBJ2-7, with 7 bases matching TRBD1. CDR3 length: 14 amino acids. Germline CDR1 SNHLY, CDR2 FYNNEI. Losses at the gene ends were 11 bases for V and 1 base for J; bases not matched to a gene: 11. The chain's CDR3 is CAGKPGTVSYEQYF. The CDR3 DNA reads as TGTGCCGGGAAACCCGGGACAGTATCCTACGAGCAGTACTTC. Full variable domain (outside the CDR3, taken from reference TRBV2 and TRBJ2-7): EPEVTQTPSHQVTQMGQEVILRCVPISNHLYFYWYRQILGQKVEFLVSFYNNEISEKSEIFDDQFSVERPDGSNFTLKIRSTKLEDSAMYFCAGKPGTVSYEQYFGPGTRLTVT.

This sequence joins TRBV6-5 and TRBJ1-2; no definite D call. Germline V gives CDR1 MNHEY, CDR2 SVGAGI. CDR3 size: 15 residues. Trimming left V 5 bases short and J 1 base short, with 14 bases between. CDR3 nucleotide sequence: TGTGCCAGCAGTCCAGACTACGGCCGTAACTATGGCTACACCTTC. It codes for CASSPDYGRNYGYTF.

This chain joins TRBV7-3 and TRBJ2-7, with a tentative D call TRBD2 (5 bases). This CDR3 is built from 13 residues. Looked up from germline, CDR1 is SGHTA and CDR2 is FQGTGA. The germline V and J ends were trimmed by 1 base and 4 bases, with 8 bases remaining between them. CDR3 residues: CASSLSPGYEQYF. CDR3 in DNA: TGTGCCAGCAGCTTAAGCCCGGGGTACGAGCAGTACTTC. Full variable domain (rest looked up from reference TRBV7-3 and TRBJ2-7): GAGVSQTPSNKVTEKGKYVELRCDPISGHTALYWYRQSLGQGPEFLIYFQGTGAADDSGLPNDRFFAVRPEGSVSTLKIQRTERGDSAVYLCASSLSPGYEQYFGPGTRLTVT.

The chain is built from TRBV4-1 and TRBJ1-5, with 11 bases fitting TRBD1. The J segment lost 0 bases and the V segment lost 4 bases, leaving 5 bases of the junction unmatched. The CDR3 has 17 amino acids. Per the germline V gene, CDR1 is MGHRA and CDR2 is YSYEKL. CDR3 amino acids: CASSRGTGGTSNQPQHF. In DNA form, the CDR3 reads TGCGCCAGCAGCCGAGGGACAGGGGGTACTAGCAATCAGCCCCAGCATTTT.

This chain connects TRBV10-3 to TRBJ2-1; TRBD2 agrees at 8 bases. Germline CDR1 ENHRY, CDR2 SYGVKD. With 2 bases clipped from V and 4 bases from J, the junction kept 4 bases outside the gene matches. The CDR3 runs to 15 residues. The CDR3: CAISEEIAGYNEQFF. The CDR3 nucleotides read TGTGCCATCAGTGAGGAGATAGCGGGGTACAATGAGCAGTTCTTC.